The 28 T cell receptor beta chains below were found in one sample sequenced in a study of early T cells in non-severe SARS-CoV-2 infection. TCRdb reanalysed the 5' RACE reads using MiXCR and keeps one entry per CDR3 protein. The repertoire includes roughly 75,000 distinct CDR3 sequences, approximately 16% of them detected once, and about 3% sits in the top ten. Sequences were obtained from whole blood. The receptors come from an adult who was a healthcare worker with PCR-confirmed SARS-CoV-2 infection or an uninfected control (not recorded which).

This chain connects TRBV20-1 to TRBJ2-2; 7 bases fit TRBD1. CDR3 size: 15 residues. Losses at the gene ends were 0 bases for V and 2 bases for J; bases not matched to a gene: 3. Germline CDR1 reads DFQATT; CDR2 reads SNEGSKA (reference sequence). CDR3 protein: CSAREAGGNTGELFF. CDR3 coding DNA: TGCAGTGCTAGAGAAGCAGGGGGAAACACCGGGGAGCTGTTTTTT.

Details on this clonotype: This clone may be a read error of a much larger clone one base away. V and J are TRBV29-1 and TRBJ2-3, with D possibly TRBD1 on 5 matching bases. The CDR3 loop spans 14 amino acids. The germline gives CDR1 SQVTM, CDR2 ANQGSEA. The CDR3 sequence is CSVEGQTATDMQYF. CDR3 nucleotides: TGCAGCGTTGAAGGGCAGACCGCGACAGATATGCAGTATTTT.

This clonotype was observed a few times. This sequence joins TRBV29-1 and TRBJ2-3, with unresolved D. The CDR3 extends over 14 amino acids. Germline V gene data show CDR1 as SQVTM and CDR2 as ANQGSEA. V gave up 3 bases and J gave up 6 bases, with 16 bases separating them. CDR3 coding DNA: TGCAGCGTTGATTCTCCGGCGTGGTTGGATACGCAGTATTTT. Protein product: CSVDSPAWLDTQYF.

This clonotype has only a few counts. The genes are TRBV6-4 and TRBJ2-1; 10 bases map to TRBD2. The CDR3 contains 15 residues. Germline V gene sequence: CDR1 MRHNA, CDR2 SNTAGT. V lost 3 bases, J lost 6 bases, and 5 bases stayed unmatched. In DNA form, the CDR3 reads TGTGCCAGCAGTGAGCAACTAGCGGGAATCAATGAGCAGTTCTTC. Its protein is CASSEQLAGINEQFF.

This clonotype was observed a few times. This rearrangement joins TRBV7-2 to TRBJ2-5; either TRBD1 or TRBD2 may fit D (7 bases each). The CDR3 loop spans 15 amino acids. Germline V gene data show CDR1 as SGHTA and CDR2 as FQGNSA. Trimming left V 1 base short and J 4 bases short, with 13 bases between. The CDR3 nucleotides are TGTGCCAGCAGCTTAGGGGAGGGGGCCATAGAGACCCAGTACTTC. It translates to CASSLGEGAIETQYF. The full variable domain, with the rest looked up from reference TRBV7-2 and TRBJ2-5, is GAGVSQSPSNKVTEKGKDVELRCDPISGHTALYWYRQSLGQGLEFLIYFQGNSAPDKSGLPSDRFSAERTGGSVSTLTIQRTQQEDSAVYLCASSLGEGAIETQYFGPGTRLLVL.

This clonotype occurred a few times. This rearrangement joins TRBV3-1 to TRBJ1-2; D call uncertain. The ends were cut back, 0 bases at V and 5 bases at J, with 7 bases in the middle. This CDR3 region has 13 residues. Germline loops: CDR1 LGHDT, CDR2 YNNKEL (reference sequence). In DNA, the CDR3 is TGTGCCAGCAGCCAAGATCCATTTTATGGCTACACCTTC. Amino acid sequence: CASSQDPFYGYTF.

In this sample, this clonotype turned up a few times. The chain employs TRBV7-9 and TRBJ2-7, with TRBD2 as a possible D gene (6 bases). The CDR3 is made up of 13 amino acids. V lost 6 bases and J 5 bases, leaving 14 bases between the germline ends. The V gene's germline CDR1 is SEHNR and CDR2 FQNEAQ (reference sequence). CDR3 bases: TGTGCCAGCAGTTCCGGGGGTAGTCACGAGCAGTACTTC. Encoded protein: CASSSGGSHEQYF.

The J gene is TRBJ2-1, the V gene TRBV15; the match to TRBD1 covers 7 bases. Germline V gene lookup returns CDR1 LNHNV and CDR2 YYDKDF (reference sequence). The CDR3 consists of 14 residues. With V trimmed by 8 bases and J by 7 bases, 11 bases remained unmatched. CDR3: CATLKGGLENEQFF. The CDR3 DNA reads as TGTGCCACCTTGAAAGGGGGCTTAGAGAATGAGCAGTTCTTC.

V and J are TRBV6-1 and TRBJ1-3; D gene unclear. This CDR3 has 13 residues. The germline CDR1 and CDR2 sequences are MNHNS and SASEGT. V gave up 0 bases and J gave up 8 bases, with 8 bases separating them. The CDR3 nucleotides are TGTGCCAGCAGTGAAGCAAGCCCGGACACCATATATTTT. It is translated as CASSEASPDTIYF.

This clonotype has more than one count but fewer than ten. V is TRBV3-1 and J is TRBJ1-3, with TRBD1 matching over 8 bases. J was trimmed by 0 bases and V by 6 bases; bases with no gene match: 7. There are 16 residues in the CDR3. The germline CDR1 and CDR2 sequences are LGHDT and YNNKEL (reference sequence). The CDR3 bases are TGTGCCAGCAGTCCTCCGGGACAGGTCTCTGGAAACACCATATATTTT. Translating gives CASSPPGQVSGNTIYF.

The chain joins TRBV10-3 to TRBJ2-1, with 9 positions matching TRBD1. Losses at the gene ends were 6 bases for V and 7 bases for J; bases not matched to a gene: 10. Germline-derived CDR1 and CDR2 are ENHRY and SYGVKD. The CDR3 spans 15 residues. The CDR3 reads CAIRGDRERKNEQFF. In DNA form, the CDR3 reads TGTGCCATCAGGGGGGACAGGGAGCGAAAGAATGAGCAGTTCTTC.

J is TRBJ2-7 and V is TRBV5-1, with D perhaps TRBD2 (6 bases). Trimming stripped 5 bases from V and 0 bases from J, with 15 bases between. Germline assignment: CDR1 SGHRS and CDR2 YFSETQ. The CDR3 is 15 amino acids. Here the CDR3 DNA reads TGCGCCAGCAGTCGATCGGGACTCAGCTCCTACGAGCAGTACTTC. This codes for CASSRSGLSSYEQYF.

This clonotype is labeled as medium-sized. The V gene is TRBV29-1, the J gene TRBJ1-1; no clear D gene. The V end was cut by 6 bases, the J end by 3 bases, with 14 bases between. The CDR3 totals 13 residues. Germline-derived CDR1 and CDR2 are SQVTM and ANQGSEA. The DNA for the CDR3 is TGCAGCGTCGGAGGATCGCCCGACACTGAAGCTTTCTTT. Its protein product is CSVGGSPDTEAFF.

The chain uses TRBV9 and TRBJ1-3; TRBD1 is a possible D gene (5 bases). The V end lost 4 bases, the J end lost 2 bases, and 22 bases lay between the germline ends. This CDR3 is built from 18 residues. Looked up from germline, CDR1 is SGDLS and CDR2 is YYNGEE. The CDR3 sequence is CASSPHWGTHAPGNTIYF. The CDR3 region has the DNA TGTGCCAGCAGCCCGCATTGGGGGACCCACGCCCCTGGAAACACCATATATTTT.

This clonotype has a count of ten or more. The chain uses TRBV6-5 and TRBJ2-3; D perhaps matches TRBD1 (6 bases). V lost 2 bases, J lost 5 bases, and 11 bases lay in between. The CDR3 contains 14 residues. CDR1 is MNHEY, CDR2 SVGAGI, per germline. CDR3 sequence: CASSYPGQRDTQYF. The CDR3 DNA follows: TGTGCCAGCAGTTACCCTGGACAGCGAGATACGCAGTATTTT.

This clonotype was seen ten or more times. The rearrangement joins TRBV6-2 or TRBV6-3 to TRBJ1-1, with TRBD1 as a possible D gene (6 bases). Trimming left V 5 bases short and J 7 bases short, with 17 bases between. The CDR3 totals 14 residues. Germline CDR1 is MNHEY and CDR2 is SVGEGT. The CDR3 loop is CASSATPRGGEAFF. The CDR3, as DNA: TGTGCCAGCAGTGCCACCCCCAGGGGTGGTGAAGCTTTCTTT.

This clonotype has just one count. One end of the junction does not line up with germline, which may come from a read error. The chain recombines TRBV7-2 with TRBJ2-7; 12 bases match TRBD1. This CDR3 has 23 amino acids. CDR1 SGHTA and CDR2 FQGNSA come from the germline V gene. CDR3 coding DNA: TGTGCCAGCAGCTCCGGGACAGGGGGCGTCCAGCCTACAGACTTATACTTTTCCTACGAGCGGTACTTC. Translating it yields CASSSGTGGVQPTDLYFSYERYF.

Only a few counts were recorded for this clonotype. Written as DNA, the CDR3 is TGTGCTAGTGGTTTGCGGACAGGGAGTGACTATGGCTACACCTTC. Translating it yields CASGLRTGSDYGYTF. The V and J genes are TRBV12-5 and TRBJ1-2; 8 bases map to TRBD1. The V gene end was trimmed by 2 bases and the J gene end by 3 bases; junction bases not matched to a gene: 5. The length of the CDR3 is 15 residues. Germline assignment: CDR1 LGHNT and CDR2 FRNRAP.

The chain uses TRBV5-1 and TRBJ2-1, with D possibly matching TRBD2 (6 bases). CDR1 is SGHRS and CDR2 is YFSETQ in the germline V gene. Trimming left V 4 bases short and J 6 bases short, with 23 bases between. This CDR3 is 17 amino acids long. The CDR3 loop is CASSLTPTSAALNEQFF. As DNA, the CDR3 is TGCGCCAGCAGCCTGACCCCGACTAGTGCCGCTCTCAATGAGCAGTTCTTC.

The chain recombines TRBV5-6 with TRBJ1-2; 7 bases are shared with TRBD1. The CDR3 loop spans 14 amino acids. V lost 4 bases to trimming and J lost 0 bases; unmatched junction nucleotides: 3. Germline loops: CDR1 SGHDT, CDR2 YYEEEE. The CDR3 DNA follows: TGTGCCAGCAGCCACAGGGGAACTAACTATGGCTACACCTTC. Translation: CASSHRGTNYGYTF.

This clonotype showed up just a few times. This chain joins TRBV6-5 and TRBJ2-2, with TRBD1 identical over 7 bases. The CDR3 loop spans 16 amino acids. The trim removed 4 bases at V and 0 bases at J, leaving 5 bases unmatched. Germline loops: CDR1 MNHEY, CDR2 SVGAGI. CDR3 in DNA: TGTGCCAGCAGTTCCCTCGGGACAGCGAACACCGGGGAGCTGTTTTTT. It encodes CASSSLGTANTGELFF.

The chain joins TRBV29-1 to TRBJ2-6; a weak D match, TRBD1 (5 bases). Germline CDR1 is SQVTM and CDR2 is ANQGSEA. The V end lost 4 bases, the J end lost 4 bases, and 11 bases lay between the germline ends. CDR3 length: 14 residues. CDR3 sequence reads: CSVVAGSGANVLTF. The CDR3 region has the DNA TGCAGCGTTGTTGCAGGGTCCGGGGCCAACGTCCTGACTTTC.

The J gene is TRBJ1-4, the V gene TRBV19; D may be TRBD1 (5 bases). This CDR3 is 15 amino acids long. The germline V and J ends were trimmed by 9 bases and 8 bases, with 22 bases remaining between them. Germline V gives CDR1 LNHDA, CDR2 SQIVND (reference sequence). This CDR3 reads CASLPPGTKGEKLFF. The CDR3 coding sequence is TGTGCCAGCCTCCCCCCCGGGACCAAAGGAGAAAAACTGTTTTTT.

The CDR3 reads CASSRNYLREQYF. The DNA for the CDR3 is TGTGCCAGCAGCCGAAACTACCTCCGAGAGCAGTACTTC. V is TRBV7-8 and J is TRBJ2-7; no reliable D call. CDR1 SGHVS and CDR2 FQNEAQ come from the germline V gene. The V and J ends lost 5 bases and 7 bases respectively, with 15 bases between them. The CDR3 contains 13 residues.

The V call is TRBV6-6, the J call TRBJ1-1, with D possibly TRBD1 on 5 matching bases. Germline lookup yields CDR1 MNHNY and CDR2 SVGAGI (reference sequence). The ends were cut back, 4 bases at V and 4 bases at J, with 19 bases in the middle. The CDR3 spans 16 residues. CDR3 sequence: CASSSPDAGKTTEAFF. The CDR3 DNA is TGTGCCAGCAGTTCCCCCGACGCAGGGAAGACCACTGAAGCTTTCTTT.

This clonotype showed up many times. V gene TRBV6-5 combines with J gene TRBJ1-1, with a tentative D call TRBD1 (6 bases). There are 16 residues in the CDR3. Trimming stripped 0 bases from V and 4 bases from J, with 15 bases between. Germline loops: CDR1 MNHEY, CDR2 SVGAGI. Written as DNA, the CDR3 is TGTGCCAGCAGTTACTCATCCGGGGGCGGAGGCACTGAAGCTTTCTTT. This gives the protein CASSYSSGGGGTEAFF.

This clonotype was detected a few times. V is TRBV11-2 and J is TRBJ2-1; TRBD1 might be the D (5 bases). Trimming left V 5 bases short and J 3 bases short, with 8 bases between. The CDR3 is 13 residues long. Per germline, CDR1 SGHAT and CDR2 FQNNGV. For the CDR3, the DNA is TGTGCCAGCAGCCCAGGGTTCTACAATGAGCAGTTCTTC. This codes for CASSPGFYNEQFF.

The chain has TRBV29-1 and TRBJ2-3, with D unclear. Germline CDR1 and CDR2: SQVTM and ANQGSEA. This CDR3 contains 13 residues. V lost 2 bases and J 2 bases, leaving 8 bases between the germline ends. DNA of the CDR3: TGCAGCGTTGAAAAAGGTTTCACAGATACGCAGTATTTT. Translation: CSVEKGFTDTQYF.